This T cell receptor (beta chain) was sequenced for a study of cytomegalovirus exposure and HLA in healthy donors. At the level of the study: Drawn from HLA-typed donors, approximately 85 million unique TCRs were held in an early data release. Findings of the study overall: Productive status was seen about 87% or about 30% of the time for most TCR beta V segments in an earlier analysis. What TCR beta sequences reportedly achieved was accurate prediction of HLA-A and HLA-B alleles in most subjects.

With respect to this clone: The antigen remains unidentified.

Trimming shortened V by 6 bases and J by 1 base, and 14 bases separated the two germline ends. Germline V gene data show CDR1 as MDHEN and CDR2 as SYDVKM. CDR3 size: 15 residues. PCR amplification relied on 60 Vbeta primers (plus 13 Jbeta primers). Libraries were prepared by immunoSEQ multiplex PCR; TCRdb keeps only in-frame clonotypes and omits some of them. Its listing shows 65,000 to 95,000 clones. V and J are TRBV28 and TRBJ2-3; TRBD1 is a possible D gene (6 bases). The TCR originated in a woman aged 60-70 years in good health and CMV-seronegative. The sample was PBMCs. The CDR3 loop reads CASSTPQGRTDTQYF. The CDR3 DNA reads as TGTGCCAGCAGCACCCCGCAGGGGCGCACAGATACGCAGTATTTT.